Listed here are 6 T cell receptor beta chains from one sample, sequenced in a study of T cells after yellow fever vaccination. TCRdb reprocessed the 5' RACE reads with MiXCR, giving one entry per CDR3 protein. This table holds about 360,000 distinct CDR3 sequences, more than 5.5% found once. The sequenced sample was PBMCs, obtained 5 days after the yellow fever booster vaccination. These receptors were taken from a man younger than 45 who received the YFV17D yellow fever vaccine.

This clonotype was seen more than once but under ten times. The chain is built from TRBV18 and TRBJ2-1; TRBD2 matches at 8 bases. CDR3 length: 17 residues. Per germline, CDR1 KGHSH and CDR2 LQKENI. V dropped 4 bases and J dropped 8; count of bases not matched to a gene: 16. CDR3 protein: CASSRDRQAGSGDEQFF. In nucleotides, the CDR3 is TGTGCCAGCTCACGGGATCGACAGGCAGGTAGCGGGGATGAGCAGTTCTTC.

In its sample, this clonotype was seen a few times. V is TRBV6-1 and J is TRBJ2-1, with TRBD2 as a possible D gene (6 bases). Germline lookup yields CDR1 MNHNS and CDR2 SASEGT. Trimming took off 6 bases at V and 2 bases at J, with 14 bases between the two ends. This CDR3 contains 15 residues. For the CDR3, the DNA is TGTGCCAGCAGGACCTCAGGAGGGGCCTACAATGAGCAGTTCTTC. It translates to CASRTSGGAYNEQFF.

This clonotype was recorded many times. The chain has TRBV5-6 and TRBJ2-5; D gene uncertain. The length of the CDR3 is 13 residues. Germline V gene sequence: CDR1 SGHDT, CDR2 YYEEEE. Trimming pared 4 bases from V and 2 bases from J, leaving 9 bases between. The CDR3, as DNA: TGTGCCAGCAGCCCGGCAGCTCAAGAGACCCAGTACTTC. Amino acid sequence: CASSPAAQETQYF.

The chain employs TRBV4-3 and TRBJ2-1, with 7 bases lining up with TRBD1. J lost 2 bases, V lost 3 bases, and 4 bases had no gene match. The CDR3 consists of 15 residues. Germline lookup yields CDR1 LGHNA and CDR2 YSLEER. Written as DNA, the CDR3 is TGCGCCAGCAGCCAGGGACAGCAAACCTACAATGAGCAGTTCTTC. It is translated as CASSQGQQTYNEQFF.

There are a few counts of this clonotype. The V gene is TRBV7-8, the J gene TRBJ2-5; weak D call: TRBD1 (5 bases). Germline CDR1 and CDR2: SGHVS and FQNEAQ. CDR3 length: 17 residues. Trimming cost V 2 bases and J 14 bases, with 30 bases left between them. The CDR3 region has the DNA TGTGCCAGCAGCTTATTAGAACTACTTCAGGATGGGGCCCCTTTTTACTTC. Its protein is CASSLLELLQDGAPFYF. Filled out from reference TRBV7-8 and TRBJ2-5, the complete variable domain reads GAGVSQSPRYKVAKRGQDVALRCDPISGHVSLFWYQQALGQGPEFLTYFQNEAQLDKSGLPSDRFFAERPEGSVSTLKIQRTQQEDSAVYLCASSLLELLQDGAPFYFGPGTRLLVL.

The chain combines TRBV5-1 with TRBJ1-2; TRBD1 agrees at 8 bases. Germline trimming cut 0 bases from V and 4 bases from J; bases unmatched to any gene: 8. The CDR3 is made up of 16 amino acids. Germline-derived CDR1 and CDR2 are SGHRS and YFSETQ. The CDR3 spells CASSLAQGARSYGYTF. The CDR3 DNA reads as TGCGCCAGCAGCTTGGCTCAGGGGGCGCGGAGCTATGGCTACACCTTC. The complete variable domain, with remaining parts taken from reference TRBV5-1 and TRBJ1-2, reads KAGVTQTPRYLIKTRGQQVTLSCSPISGHRSVSWYQQTPGQGLQFLFEYFSETQRNKGNFPGRFSGRQFSNSRSEMNVSTLELGDSALYLCASSLAQGARSYGYTFGSGTRLTVV.